Shown below are 27 T cell receptor beta chains from a single sample sequenced in a study of cytomegalovirus exposure and HLA in healthy donors. Use of 60 Vbeta and 13 Jbeta primers characterized the PCR. Data came from immunoSEQ multiplex PCR; TCRdb stores just in-frame clones and leaves some out. In total, the table holds more than 200,000 clones. The source material was PBMCs. The receptors stem from a woman aged 30 to 39 in good health and CMV-seropositive.

The chain has TRBV27 and TRBJ1-5; weak D call: TRBD1 (6 bases). V shed 8 bases and J shed 3 bases, with 14 bases lying between them. The length of the CDR3 is 14 residues. Germline CDR1 is MNHEY and CDR2 is SMNVEV (reference sequence). The CDR3 DNA reads TGTGCCAGCGGACGGGACACCCTCAATCAGCCCCAGCATTTT. Its translation is CASGRDTLNQPQHF.

The rearrangement links TRBV7-9 to TRBJ2-7; D remains unclear. CDR3 length equals 13 residues. Trimming pared 1 base from V and 3 bases from J, leaving 7 bases between. The germline V gene has CDR1 SEHNR and CDR2 FQNEAQ (reference sequence). The CDR3 region has the DNA TGTGCCAGCAGCTTAGATCAGGACTACGAGCAGTACTTC. This translates into CASSLDQDYEQYF.

Written as DNA, the CDR3 is TGTGCCAGCGAGGGACAGACTGCCTACGAGCAGTACTTC. Residues: CASEGQTAYEQYF. The chain recombines TRBV6-1 with TRBJ2-7, with 7 bases lining up with TRBD1. The V gene's germline CDR1 is MNHNS and CDR2 SASEGT. Trimming at V came to 8 bases and at J to 2 bases, leaving 6 bases not matched to a gene. CDR3 length equals 13 residues.

The rearrangement joins TRBV2 to TRBJ2-7, with D perhaps matching TRBD2 (5 bases). The CDR3 runs to 11 residues. The V and J ends lost 8 bases and 0 bases respectively, with 5 bases between them. Germline CDR1 reads SNHLY; CDR2 reads FYNNEI. The CDR3 DNA follows: TGTGCCAGCGGGAGCTCCTACGAGCAGTACTTC. Translating gives CASGSSYEQYF.

V usage is TRBV7-2 and J usage is TRBJ1-1; D is possibly TRBD1 (5 bases). V was trimmed by 5 bases and J by 4 bases, leaving 11 bases between them. The CDR3 consists of 13 residues. CDR1 is SGHTA, CDR2 FQGNSA, per germline. CDR3 loop: CASSRSGGTEAFF. In nucleotides, the CDR3 is TGTGCCAGCAGCCGGTCGGGGGGCACTGAAGCTTTCTTT.

The J gene is TRBJ1-6, the V gene TRBV5-1; a weak D match, TRBD1 (6 bases). V dropped 4 bases and J dropped 5 bases, with 13 bases sitting between them. CDR3 length: 15 residues. Per the germline V gene, CDR1 is SGHRS and CDR2 is YFSETQ. CDR3 protein: CASSDGTPNNSPLHF. For the CDR3, the DNA is TGCGCCAGCAGCGACGGGACACCTAATAATTCACCCCTCCACTTT. The full variable domain, rest sourced from reference TRBV5-1 and TRBJ1-6, is KAGVTQTPRYLIKTRGQQVTLSCSPISGHRSVSWYQQTPGQGLQFLFEYFSETQRNKGNFPGRFSGRQFSNSRSEMNVSTLELGDSALYLCASSDGTPNNSPLHFGNGTRLTVT.

V is TRBV7-9 and J is TRBJ1-2, with TRBD1 matching over 8 bases. Germline V gene sequence: CDR1 SEHNR, CDR2 FQNEAQ (reference sequence). The CDR3 is made up of 14 amino acids. The V and J ends lost 5 bases and 3 bases, in that order; junction bases with no gene match: 5. The CDR3 DNA reads TGTGCCAGCAGCCCGATGGACAGGGACTATGGCTACACCTTC. Its protein product is CASSPMDRDYGYTF.

The V gene is TRBV6-1, the J gene TRBJ1-2, with a weak D call TRBD1 (5 bases). Between the trimmed V and J ends, which lost 5 bases and 8 bases, there was a span of 15 bases. Germline values: CDR1 MNHNS, CDR2 SASEGT. CDR3 length: 13 amino acids. The CDR3: CASSSDGGGGYTF. The CDR3 coding sequence is TGTGCCAGCAGTTCGGACGGGGGAGGGGGCTACACCTTC.

Comment on this clone: An end of the junction differs from the germline gene, which may be a read error. CDR3 coding DNA: TGCGCCAGCAGCCAAGACAGGGGGTACACTGAAGCTCTCTTT. Translation gives CASSQDRGYTEALF. The rearrangement links TRBV4-1 to TRBJ1-1; 7 bases fit TRBD1. This CDR3 comprises 14 residues. Germline CDR1 reads MGHRA; CDR2 reads YSYEKL.

The CDR3 DNA is TGTGCCAGCCCGGGACACCCGTATTACAATGAGCAGTTCTTC. It codes for CASPGHPYYNEQFF. This chain connects TRBV27 to TRBJ2-1; possible D gene TRBD1, 6 bases. The CDR3 runs 14 residues. Germline loops: CDR1 MNHEY, CDR2 SMNVEV (reference sequence). The V and J ends lost 8 bases and 4 bases respectively, with 15 bases between them.

The chain has TRBV19 and TRBJ1-1, with D uncertain. Trimming shortened V by 6 bases and J by 7 bases, and 12 bases separated the two germline ends. Germline V CDR1 and CDR2: LNHDA, SQIVND (reference sequence). The CDR3 contains 12 residues. CDR3 in amino acids: CASSIITGEAFF. The CDR3 nucleotides read TGTGCCAGTAGCATAATAACCGGTGAAGCTTTCTTT.

The chain uses TRBV6-6 and TRBJ1-1, with TRBD1 as a possible D gene (5 bases). Looked up from germline, CDR1 is MNHNY and CDR2 is SVGAGI (reference sequence). This CDR3 has 14 residues. The V gene lost 7 bases and the J gene lost 1 base, with 13 bases spanning the gap. The CDR3 is CASTGGSGNTEAFF. The CDR3 nucleotides read TGTGCCAGCACGGGGGGGAGCGGGAACACTGAAGCTTTCTTT.

The chain links TRBV28 to TRBJ2-3, with TRBD2 matching over 7 bases. The CDR3 is 16 residues long. From germline, CDR1 is MDHEN and CDR2 SYDVKM. V shed 5 bases, J shed 5 bases, and the junction held 13 bases outside the gene matches. The CDR3 spells CASSTTGGGPQDTQYF. CDR3 DNA: TGTGCCAGCAGTACCACGGGGGGAGGACCACAAGATACGCAGTATTTT.

J is TRBJ1-5 and V is TRBV6-1; no reliable D call. CDR1 MNHNS and CDR2 SASEGT come from the germline V gene. The CDR3 length is 13 residues. The V gene lost 7 bases and the J gene lost 0 bases, with 7 bases spanning the gap. DNA for the CDR3: TGTGCCAGCAACTATGCTAGCAATCAGCCCCAGCATTTT. Translated: CASNYASNQPQHF.

This chain connects TRBV7-8 to TRBJ2-5; no definite D call. The J call could be wrong; TRBJ2-7 is a better fit for the DNA end. The germline gives CDR1 SGHVS, CDR2 FQNEAQ. The length of the CDR3 is 18 residues. The CDR3 spells CASSSPVRPTRSSYEQYF. The CDR3 DNA reads TGTGCCAGCAGCTCCCCGGTCCGACCCACGCGGAGCTCCTACGAGCAGTACTTC.

The V and J genes are TRBV7-2 and TRBJ2-5, with 9 nucleotides matching TRBD2. Losses at the gene ends were 5 bases for V and 4 bases for J; bases not matched to a gene: 11. Germline assignment: CDR1 SGHTA and CDR2 FQGNSA. There are 16 residues in the CDR3. The CDR3 loop reads CASSPKGPAGGETQYF. CDR3 nucleotides: TGTGCCAGCAGCCCAAAGGGGCCAGCGGGAGGAGAGACCCAGTACTTC. Combining the CDR3 with reference TRBV7-2 and TRBJ2-5 gives the whole variable domain GAGVSQSPSNKVTEKGKDVELRCDPISGHTALYWYRQSLGQGLEFLIYFQGNSAPDKSGLPSDRFSAERTGGSVSTLTIQRTQQEDSAVYLCASSPKGPAGGETQYFGPGTRLLVL.

The V call is TRBV18, the J call TRBJ2-7; 7 bases are shared with TRBD1. The CDR3 sequence is 15 residues long. Trimming at V came to 4 bases and at J to 0 bases, leaving 6 bases not matched to a gene. CDR1 is KGHSH, CDR2 LQKENI, per germline. CDR3 residues: CASSLQQGSSYEQYF. The CDR3, as DNA: TGTGCCAGCTCACTCCAACAGGGGAGCTCCTACGAGCAGTACTTC. Full variable domain (missing parts from reference TRBV18 and TRBJ2-7): NAGVMQNPRHLVRRRGQEARLRCSPMKGHSHVYWYRQLPEEGLKFMVYLQKENIIDESGMPKERFSAEFPKEGPSILRIQQVVRGDSAAYFCASSLQQGSSYEQYFGPGTRLTVT.

V usage is TRBV10-2 and J usage is TRBJ1-2, with D maybe TRBD1 (6 bases). CDR1 and CDR2 from the germline V gene are WSHSY and SAAADI. CDR3 length equals 14 residues. V lost 7 bases, J lost 1 base, and 13 bases lay in between. The CDR3 DNA sequence: TGCGCCAGCAACCCCGGGACAAGTAACTATGGCTACACCTTC. Its translation: CASNPGTSNYGYTF.

J is TRBJ1-1 and V is TRBV6-6, with D unclear. Trimming left V 0 bases short and J 4 bases short, with 12 bases between. The length of the CDR3 is 15 residues. CDR1 MNHNY and CDR2 SVGAGI come from the germline V gene (reference sequence). The DNA for the CDR3 is TGTGCCAGCAGTTACTCGACTCCCCGGGGCACTGAAGCTTTCTTT. Encoded protein: CASSYSTPRGTEAFF.

The chain has TRBV4-2 and TRBJ2-6, with D possibly matching TRBD1 (5 bases). This CDR3 is 22 amino acids long. Germline-derived CDR1 and CDR2 are LGHNA and YNFKEQ. V was pared by 0 bases and J by 1 base, with 25 bases between. DNA of the CDR3: TGTGCCAGCAGCCAAGACGACAGCCTTCAAGTCGGCCACGGGTCTGGGGCCAACGTCCTGACTTTC. Translated, it gives CASSQDDSLQVGHGSGANVLTF.

The chain couples TRBV5-4 to TRBJ1-2; maybe TRBD1 (5 bases). V lost 3 bases, J lost 3 bases, and 12 bases lay in between. From germline, CDR1 is SGHNT and CDR2 YYREEE (reference sequence). The CDR3 totals 14 residues. Here the CDR3 reads CASSSGGSDYGYTF. CDR3 sequence (DNA): TGTGCCAGCAGCTCTGGGGGGAGCGACTATGGCTACACCTTC.

The J gene is TRBJ2-7, the V gene TRBV19, with TRBD1 matching over 8 bases. CDR1 is LNHDA and CDR2 is SQIVND in the germline V gene (reference sequence). J gave up 1 base and V 5 bases, and 7 bases lay outside the gene matches. The CDR3 is 15 residues long. The CDR3 DNA reads TGTGCCAGTAGTCTCTCGACAGGGGAGTCCTACGAGCAGTACTTC. It codes for CASSLSTGESYEQYF.

The rearrangement joins TRBV6-1 to TRBJ1-1; D not resolved. CDR3 length: 15 amino acids. Trimming stripped 6 bases from V and 4 bases from J, with 18 bases between. In germline, CDR1 is MNHNS, CDR2 SASEGT. CDR3 bases: TGTGCCAGCAGCCGAGGTTGGCGGGAGATCACTGAAGCTTTCTTT. It translates to CASSRGWREITEAFF.

V is TRBV2 and J is TRBJ1-5; 7 bases map to TRBD1. CDR3 length: 16 amino acids. V shed 7 bases, J shed 0 bases, and the junction held 9 bases outside the gene matches. Germline-derived CDR1 and CDR2 are SNHLY and FYNNEI. This chain's CDR3 is CASKQDRFYSNQPQHF. For the CDR3, the DNA is TGTGCCAGCAAACAGGACAGGTTCTATAGCAATCAGCCCCAGCATTTT.

The gene calls are TRBV27 and TRBJ1-3; D is possibly TRBD1 (5 bases). Germline V gene sequence: CDR1 MNHEY, CDR2 SMNVEV (reference sequence). CDR3 size: 15 residues. V was pared by 6 bases and J by 3 bases, with 15 bases between. The CDR3 DNA sequence: TGTGCCAGCAGCCCTGGGGGGGGAAGTGGAAACACCATATATTTT. It yields the protein CASSPGGGSGNTIYF.

The genes are TRBV18 and TRBJ2-1; 7 nucleotides match TRBD2. The CDR3 contains 15 residues. Trimming at V came to 6 bases and at J to 5 bases, leaving 10 bases not matched to a gene. Looked up from germline, CDR1 is KGHSH and CDR2 is LQKENI. The CDR3 DNA reads TGTGCCAGCTCCCCGATTCCGGGAGGTCACAATGAGCAGTTCTTC. It translates to CASSPIPGGHNEQFF.

The J gene is TRBJ2-5, the V gene TRBV18, with D possibly TRBD1 on 5 matching bases. With the DNA end fitting TRBJ2-7 better, the J assignment may be wrong. The CDR3 has 15 residues. Germline CDR1 and CDR2: KGHSH and LQKENI. In DNA, the CDR3 is TGTGCCAGCTCACCCACAGGACGTCGCTCCTACGAGCAGTACTTC. As protein: CASSPTGRRSYEQYF.